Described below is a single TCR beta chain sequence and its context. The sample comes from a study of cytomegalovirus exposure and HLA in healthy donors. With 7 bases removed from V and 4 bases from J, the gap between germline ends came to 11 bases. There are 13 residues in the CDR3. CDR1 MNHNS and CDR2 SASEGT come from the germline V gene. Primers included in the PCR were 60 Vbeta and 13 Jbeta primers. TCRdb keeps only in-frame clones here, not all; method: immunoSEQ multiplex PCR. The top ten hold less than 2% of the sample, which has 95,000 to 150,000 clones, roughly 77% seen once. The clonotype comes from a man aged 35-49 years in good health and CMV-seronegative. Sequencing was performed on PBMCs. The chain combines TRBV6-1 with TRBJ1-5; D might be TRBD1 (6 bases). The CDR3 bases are TGTGCCAGCAAGGATAGGGGGAATCAGCCCCAGCATTTT. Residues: CASKDRGNQPQHF.